The 21 T cell receptor beta chains reported below all come from one sample, sequenced in a study of cytomegalovirus exposure and HLA in healthy donors. In the PCR, 60 Vbeta and 13 Jbeta primers were used. Here immunoSEQ multiplex PCR was the method, and the copy in TCRdb shows in-frame clones only, minus some. This sample contains roughly 60,000 clones. Material for sequencing was PBMCs. These receptors were obtained from a woman under 30 in good health and CMV-seronegative.

The rearrangement uses TRBV6-5 and TRBJ1-2; 9 bases fit TRBD1. The CDR3 length is 15 residues. CDR1 is MNHEY, CDR2 SVGAGI, per germline. The ends lost 2 bases at V and 7 bases at J; junction bases unmatched: 8. In DNA form, the CDR3 reads TGTGCCAGCAGTTACCAACCACAGGGGGCGGTTGGCTACACCTTC. Amino acids: CASSYQPQGAVGYTF.

The V and J genes are TRBV9 and TRBJ2-7; 9 bases are shared with TRBD1. V trimming: 3 bases; J trimming: 5 bases; junction bases outside the gene matches: 6. The germline CDR1 and CDR2 sequences are SGDLS and YYNGEE. CDR3 size: 14 residues. CDR3 DNA sequence: TGTGCCAGCAGCGCGGAGGGGACAGGGCACGAGCAGTACTTC. Amino acid sequence: CASSAEGTGHEQYF.

V usage is TRBV6-1 and J usage is TRBJ2-1; perhaps TRBD1 as D (6 bases). The CDR3 is 12 residues long. Germline lookup yields CDR1 MNHNS and CDR2 SASEGT. Between the trimmed V and J ends, which lost 8 bases and 5 bases, there was a span of 10 bases. CDR3 sequence (DNA): TGTGCCAGCGGGGGACAAGACAATGAGCAGTTCTTC. It encodes CASGGQDNEQFF.

The rearrangement links TRBV4-1 to TRBJ2-1; a weak D match, TRBD2 (6 bases). Between the trimmed V and J ends, which lost 3 bases and 11 bases, there was a span of 8 bases. Per the germline V gene, CDR1 is MGHRA and CDR2 is YSYEKL. The CDR3 extends over 11 amino acids. CDR3 sequence: CASSQGGKQFF. The CDR3 DNA reads as TGCGCCAGCAGCCAGGGCGGGAAGCAGTTCTTC.

The V and J genes are TRBV6-1 and TRBJ2-7, with TRBD2 matching 10 bases. This CDR3 contains 15 residues. Germline V lookup: CDR1 MNHNS, CDR2 SASEGT. The junction had 8 bases not matched to a gene; V was cut back by 3 bases and J by 6 bases. The CDR3 DNA reads TGTGCCAGCAGTGATCTCGCTAGCGGGAGCAGCGAGCAGTACTTC. It is translated as CASSDLASGSSEQYF.

Comment on this clone: Germline is not matched at one junction end, which may reflect a read error. As DNA, the CDR3 is TGTGCCAGTAGTATCACCTCGACAGGGAACACTGAAGATTTCTTT. Protein product: CASSITSTGNTEDFF. The V and J genes are TRBV19 and TRBJ1-1, with 7 bases that match TRBD1. In germline, CDR1 is LNHDA, CDR2 SQIVND (reference sequence). There are 15 residues in the CDR3.

The chain couples TRBV30 to TRBJ1-2; TRBD1 agrees at 9 bases. Germline CDR1 is GTSNPN and CDR2 is SVGIG (reference sequence). This CDR3 has 13 amino acids. The V segment lost 5 bases and the J segment 4 bases; nucleotides outside the gene matches: 5. The CDR3 reads CAWQDRGTYGYTF. As DNA, the CDR3 is TGTGCCTGGCAGGACAGGGGTACCTATGGCTACACCTTC. Together with reference TRBV30 and TRBJ1-2, the CDR3 gives the full variable domain: SQTIHQWPATLVQPVGSPLSLECTVEGTSNPNLYWYRQAAGRGLQLLFYSVGIGQISSEVPQNLSASRPQDRQFILSSKKLLLSDSGFYLCAWQDRGTYGYTFGSGTRLTVV.

V gene TRBV9 combines with J gene TRBJ2-3, with a tentative D call TRBD1 (6 bases). The germline V and J ends were trimmed by 0 bases and 5 bases, with 10 bases remaining between them. CDR1 is SGDLS and CDR2 is YYNGEE in the germline V gene. This CDR3 region has 14 residues. CDR3 loop: CASSVEQGRDTQYF. CDR3 sequence (DNA): TGTGCCAGCAGCGTAGAACAGGGTAGAGATACGCAGTATTTT.

This chain uses TRBV5-6 with TRBJ1-6, with D tentatively TRBD1 (6 bases). Trimming left V 0 bases short and J 10 bases short, with 17 bases between. The CDR3 length is 16 residues. The germline V gene encodes CDR1 SGHDT and CDR2 YYEEEE. This CDR3 is CASSLAVEQGRSPLHF. CDR3 DNA: TGTGCCAGCAGCTTGGCGGTCGAACAGGGACGCTCACCCCTCCACTTT.

The chain recombines TRBV29-1 with TRBJ1-5, with a possible D match to TRBD1 (5 bases). V was trimmed by 6 bases and J by 6 bases, leaving 18 bases between them. The CDR3 is 14 amino acids. Germline assignment: CDR1 SQVTM and CDR2 ANQGSEA. CDR3 in amino acids: CSVPGGGEGQPQHF. The CDR3 coding sequence is TGCAGCGTGCCCGGTGGGGGGGAAGGTCAGCCCCAGCATTTT. Full variable domain (remainder filled in from reference TRBV29-1 and TRBJ1-5): SAVISQKPSRDICQRGTSLTIQCQVDSQVTMMFWYRQQPGQSLTLIATANQGSEATYESGFVIDKFPISRPNLTFSTLTVSNMSPEDSSIYLCSVPGGGEGQPQHFGDGTRLSIL.

The chain links TRBV5-1 to TRBJ2-7, with 11 bases matching TRBD2. The CDR3 loop spans 19 amino acids. V gave up 0 bases and J gave up 3 bases; unmatched junction bases: 14. Germline CDR1 and CDR2: SGHRS and YFSETQ. The CDR3 reads CASSLDTRGTSGSFYEQYF. The CDR3 bases are TGCGCCAGCAGCTTGGACACCCGGGGTACTAGCGGGAGTTTCTACGAGCAGTACTTC.

The chain recombines TRBV25-1 with TRBJ1-5; D is unclear. Trimming removed 3 bases from V and 2 bases from J, with 11 bases in between. Germline V gene sequence: CDR1 MGHDK, CDR2 SYGVNS. The length of the CDR3 is 15 residues. CDR3 bases: TGTGCCAGCAGTGACGAGCCCCTGGGCAATCAGCCCCAGCATTTT. Amino acids: CASSDEPLGNQPQHF.

The V and J genes are TRBV5-1 and TRBJ2-2; the match to TRBD1 covers 9 bases. Germline V gene sequence: CDR1 SGHRS, CDR2 YFSETQ. The CDR3 consists of 14 residues. J lost 6 bases, V lost 4 bases, and 4 bases had no gene match. The CDR3 protein is CASSRDRVAGELFF. CDR3 nucleotide sequence: TGCGCCAGCAGCCGGGACAGGGTGGCCGGGGAGCTGTTTTTT.

The chain employs TRBV30 and TRBJ1-2; D gene ambiguous. Trimming shortened V by 1 base and J by 5 bases, and 11 bases separated the two germline ends. The CDR3 has 13 residues. Germline V gene sequence: CDR1 GTSNPN, CDR2 SVGIG (reference sequence). CDR3 nucleotide sequence: TGTGCCTGGAGTGCTAAGGCGGTTTATGGCTACACCTTC. This translates into CAWSAKAVYGYTF. Full variable domain (remainder filled in from reference TRBV30 and TRBJ1-2): SQTIHQWPATLVQPVGSPLSLECTVEGTSNPNLYWYRQAAGRGLQLLFYSVGIGQISSEVPQNLSASRPQDRQFILSSKKLLLSDSGFYLCAWSAKAVYGYTFGSGTRLTVV.

The chain links TRBV30 to TRBJ1-1; TRBD1 matches at 8 bases. Germline lookup yields CDR1 GTSNPN and CDR2 SVGIG (reference sequence). This CDR3 contains 16 residues. V shed 1 base and J 1 base; nucleotides not matched to a gene: 8. The CDR3 coding sequence is TGTGCCTGGAGTGCCCTACTGACAGGGGCGAACACTGAAGCTTTCTTT. As protein: CAWSALLTGANTEAFF.

The chain employs TRBV5-1 and TRBJ1-6, with 7 bases that match TRBD1. CDR3 length: 15 residues. Germline V lookup: CDR1 SGHRS, CDR2 YFSETQ. With 0 bases clipped from V and 9 bases from J, the junction kept 6 bases outside the gene matches. CDR3 protein: CASSLGQGFTSPLHF. DNA of the CDR3: TGCGCCAGCAGCTTGGGACAGGGATTCACTTCACCCCTCCACTTT.

The V call is TRBV6-5, the J call TRBJ1-1; 7 bases line up with TRBD1. The CDR3 covers 15 residues. Germline V lookup: CDR1 MNHEY, CDR2 SVGAGI. Trimming cost V 6 bases and J 0 bases; bases outside gene matches: 7. The CDR3 loop reads CASSDPDRVNTEAFF. CDR3 nucleotides: TGTGCCAGCAGCGATCCAGACAGGGTGAACACTGAAGCTTTCTTT.

CDR3 sequence (DNA): TGCGCCAGCAGCCCCTGGGGGCAGGGGTACGAGCAGTACTTC. Protein sequence: CASSPWGQGYEQYF. The chain couples TRBV4-1 to TRBJ2-7; D perhaps matches TRBD1 (6 bases). The germline V and J ends were trimmed by 4 bases and 4 bases, with 14 bases remaining between them. Germline V gene data show CDR1 as MGHRA and CDR2 as YSYEKL. There are 14 residues in the CDR3.

This sequence joins TRBV19 and TRBJ1-5; maybe TRBD1 (5 bases). The CDR3 is 14 residues long. The germline V and J ends were trimmed by 2 bases and 5 bases, with 10 bases remaining between them. Germline assignment: CDR1 LNHDA and CDR2 SQIVND (reference sequence). Written as DNA, the CDR3 is TGTGCCAGTAGTATACAGGGCGGTCATCAGCCCCAGCATTTT. It encodes CASSIQGGHQPQHF.

The chain carries TRBV25-1 and TRBJ2-5, with 9 bases matching TRBD2. The CDR3 runs 16 residues. The germline V gene encodes CDR1 MGHDK and CDR2 SYGVNS. J was trimmed by 2 bases and V by 3 bases; bases with no gene match: 7. CDR3 amino acids: CASSDRLADNQETQYF. CDR3 DNA sequence: TGTGCCAGCAGTGATCGACTAGCGGACAATCAAGAGACCCAGTACTTC.

The chain uses TRBV30 and TRBJ2-5; 7 nucleotides match TRBD2. Germline trimming cut 1 base from V and 2 bases from J; bases unmatched to any gene: 4. Germline V gives CDR1 GTSNPN, CDR2 SVGIG (reference sequence). This CDR3 is 14 amino acids long. CDR3 coding DNA: TGTGCCTGGAGTGGGACTAGTATACAAGAGACCCAGTACTTC. It codes for CAWSGTSIQETQYF.